The 2 T cell receptor beta chains in this list originate from one sample, sequenced in a study of cytomegalovirus exposure and HLA in healthy donors. PCR was performed using 60 Vbeta and 13 Jbeta primers. Sequencing used immunoSEQ multiplex PCR; TCRdb keeps in-frame clones, though not all of them. This repertoire shows over 150,000 clones, around 76% found once; its top ten account for under 1.5%. Sequenced sample: PBMCs. Every receptor here comes from a man aged 60 to 75 in good health and CMV-seronegative.

The rearrangement uses TRBV28 and TRBJ1-5; perhaps TRBD1 as D (6 bases). Germline-derived CDR1 and CDR2 are MDHEN and SYDVKM. V was cut by 2 bases and J by 6 bases, with 11 bases left in between. This CDR3 has 14 residues. CDR3 residues: CASSLGAGAQPQHF. The CDR3 nucleotides are TGTGCCAGCAGTTTAGGGGCAGGGGCTCAGCCCCAGCATTTT.

This clone was seen once. The chain employs TRBV7-8 and TRBJ2-1, with 9 bases identical to TRBD2. There are 14 residues in the CDR3. The germline V gene has CDR1 SGHVS and CDR2 FQNEAQ. V gave up 2 bases and J gave up 8 bases; unmatched junction bases: 4. CDR3 sequence (DNA): TGTGCCAGCAGCTTACTAGCGGGATGGCATGAGCAGTTCTTC. Protein product: CASSLLAGWHEQFF.